These 23 T cell receptor beta chains came from one sample sequenced in a study of Ad26.COV2.S vaccination and SARS-CoV-2 variants. Measured with immunoSEQ multiplex PCR; TCRdb has only the in-frame clones, and not every one. The sample lists 400,000 to 450,000 clones, around 93% occurring once. The treatment was: 15 to 20 received Ad26.COV2.S at low or high dose, single or two shots; 5 received placebo; per-sample allocation not given. Specimens were obtained on day 63 following the first vaccine or placebo injection. The sample in question was peripheral blood, obtained in a trial of Ad26.COV2.S vaccine versus placebo. Receptors originate from a person between 18 and 59 years old who received the Ad26.COV2.S COVID-19 vaccine or a placebo.

J is TRBJ1-5 and V is TRBV10-2; D gene uncertain. This CDR3 spans 15 amino acids. Germline loops: CDR1 WSHSY, CDR2 SAAADI. Trimming took off 6 bases at V and 1 base at J, with 13 bases between the two ends. In nucleotides, the CDR3 is TGCGCCAGCAGCGAAATCATAGCGAGCAATCAGCCCCAGCATTTT. This gives the protein CASSEIIASNQPQHF.

V and J are TRBV28 and TRBJ1-2; D gene uncertain. CDR1 and CDR2 (germline): MDHEN, SYDVKM. V lost 5 bases and J 2 bases, leaving 18 bases between the germline ends. The CDR3 has 16 amino acids. The CDR3 loop is CASSPTLIPQNYGYTF. DNA for the CDR3: TGTGCCAGCAGTCCTACTTTAATCCCCCAGAACTATGGCTACACCTTC.

The CDR3 sequence: CASGRGGGTTGELFF. The CDR3 nucleotides are TGCGCCTCCGGAAGGGGAGGGGGGACAACCGGGGAGCTGTTTTTT. The chain has TRBV5-1 and TRBJ2-2, with D possibly TRBD2 on 7 matching bases. The V gene lost 10 bases and the J gene lost 5 bases, with 21 bases spanning the gap. The V gene's germline CDR1 is SGHRS and CDR2 YFSETQ. This CDR3 comprises 15 residues.

The chain recombines TRBV7-9 with TRBJ1-4; D unresolved. Germline CDR1 is SEHNR and CDR2 is FQNEAQ (reference sequence). The V gene lost 1 base and the J gene lost 7 bases, with 13 bases spanning the gap. The CDR3 is 15 amino acids. In nucleotides, the CDR3 is TGTGCCAGCAGCTTAGTTTTATCCTTTGGTGAAAAACTGTTTTTT. The encoded protein is CASSLVLSFGEKLFF.

V is TRBV21-1 and J is TRBJ2-7. TRBV21-1 is flagged as a pseudogene. The CDR3 extends over 17 amino acids. This CDR3 reads CASSKVEPATGLYEQYF. CDR3 sequence (DNA): TGTGCCAGCAGCAAGGTGGAACCCGCCACTGGCCTCTACGAGCAGTACTTC.

This clone was found once. The chain combines TRBV19 with TRBJ2-7; possible D gene TRBD2, 5 bases. Looked up from germline, CDR1 is LNHDA and CDR2 is SQIVND (reference sequence). The CDR3 totals 13 residues. With 7 bases removed from V and 2 bases from J, the gap between germline ends came to 12 bases. CDR3 sequence: CASKGRLTYEQYF. In DNA form, the CDR3 reads TGTGCCAGTAAAGGCAGACTAACCTACGAGCAGTACTTC. The variable domain in full, with the rest retrieved from reference TRBV19 and TRBJ2-7, is DGGITQSPKYLFRKEGQNVTLSCEQNLNHDAMYWYRQDPGQGLRLIYYSQIVNDFQKGDIAEGYSVSREKKESFPLTVTSAQKNPTAFYLCASKGRLTYEQYFGPGTRLTVT.

The rearrangement joins TRBV9 to TRBJ1-6; possibly TRBD1 for D (6 bases). The CDR3 is made up of 15 amino acids. Deletions cut 6 bases from V and 7 bases from J, with 17 bases between. Germline CDR1 is SGDLS and CDR2 is YYNGEE. Here the CDR3 DNA reads TGTGCCAGCACACGAGAGGTAGGGGGGAATTCACCCCTCCACTTT. It encodes CASTREVGGNSPLHF.

The table lists this clone with a count of one. The chain employs TRBV7-6 and TRBJ1-3; D gene ambiguous. Germline lookup yields CDR1 SGHVS and CDR2 FNYEAQ. This CDR3 is built from 16 residues. The germline V and J ends were trimmed by 3 bases and 6 bases, with 18 bases remaining between them. CDR3 in amino acids: CASSLGTANRKNTIYF. The CDR3 region has the DNA TGTGCCAGCAGCTTGGGTACGGCGAATCGAAAAAACACCATATATTTT.

This clone was found a few times. V usage is TRBV7-9 and J usage is TRBJ1-1, with 7 bases matching TRBD1. With V trimmed by 5 bases and J by 1 base, 7 bases remained unmatched. The CDR3 runs to 15 residues. Germline values: CDR1 SEHNR, CDR2 FQNEAQ (reference sequence). The CDR3: CASSPTGTENTEAFF. For the CDR3, the DNA is TGTGCCAGCAGCCCAACCGGGACAGAGAACACTGAAGCTTTCTTT.

This clone appeared a single time. The V gene is TRBV19, the J gene TRBJ2-3, with 7 bases lining up with TRBD2. The junction had 10 bases not matched to a gene; V was cut back by 5 bases and J by 5 bases. CDR1 and CDR2 (germline): LNHDA, SQIVND (reference sequence). The CDR3 length is 15 residues. CDR3 DNA: TGTGCCAGTAGTCCCCTCCCCGGGGGGATAGATACGCAGTATTTT. It codes for CASSPLPGGIDTQYF.

V gene TRBV7-9 combines with J gene TRBJ2-1, with D uncertain. V lost 1 base, J lost 0 bases, and 7 bases lay in between. There are 15 residues in the CDR3. The germline V gene encodes CDR1 SEHNR and CDR2 FQNEAQ (reference sequence). The CDR3 DNA reads TGTGCCAGCAGCTTAGGAGCCCTCTCCTACAATGAGCAGTTCTTC. It codes for CASSLGALSYNEQFF.

The chain carries TRBV29-1 and TRBJ2-2, with a tentative D call TRBD2 (6 bases). Trimming took off 6 bases at V and 7 bases at J, with 18 bases between the two ends. Germline-derived CDR1 and CDR2 are SQVTM and ANQGSEA. The CDR3 spans 14 residues. DNA for the CDR3: TGCAGCGTGCGGGCGGGGTGGTCCGACGGGGAGCTGTTTTTT. It translates to CSVRAGWSDGELFF.

The V and J genes are TRBV5-6 and TRBJ1-3; D unresolved. CDR3 length: 18 amino acids. CDR1 is SGHDT, CDR2 YYEEEE, per germline. V was shortened by 0 bases and J by 3 bases, with 19 bases between the two germline ends. CDR3 loop: CASSLATFGVRSGNTIYF. The CDR3 bases are TGTGCCAGCAGCTTGGCGACATTTGGGGTACGGAGTGGAAACACCATATATTTT.

With respect to this clone: The sample contains more than one DNA sequence encoding this CDR3. J is TRBJ1-1 and V is TRBV11-3; D unclear. Looked up from germline, CDR1 is SGHNT and CDR2 is YENEEA. This CDR3 is built from 13 residues. V lost 2 bases and J 1 base, leaving 5 bases between the germline ends. CDR3 bases: TGTGCCAGCAGCTTAACACGGAACACTGAAGCTTTCTTT. Protein: CASSLTRNTEAFF.

The chain combines TRBV7-9 with TRBJ2-2, with D possibly called TRBD1 or TRBD2 (6 bases each). The CDR3 loop spans 15 amino acids. Trimming pared 5 bases from V and 9 bases from J, leaving 19 bases between. In germline, CDR1 is SEHNR, CDR2 FQNEAQ (reference sequence). In nucleotides, the CDR3 is TGTGCCAGCAGCCCGCGGACAGCTTGGGACTGGGAGCTGTTTTTT. This codes for CASSPRTAWDWELFF. Full variable domain (rest looked up from reference TRBV7-9 and TRBJ2-2): DTGVSQNPRHKITKRGQNVTFRCDPISEHNRLYWYRQTLGQGPEFLTYFQNEAQLEKSRLLSDRFSAERPKGSFSTLEIQRTEQGDSAMYLCASSPRTAWDWELFFGEGSRLTVL.

The chain uses TRBV14 and TRBJ2-7; maybe TRBD1 (6 bases). CDR1 is SGHDN, CDR2 FVKESK, per germline. Trimming pared 0 bases from V and 5 bases from J, leaving 14 bases between. CDR3 size: 15 residues. CDR3 bases: TGTGCCAGCAGCCAAGAACCCTTCAGGGGCCACGAGCAGTACTTC. Protein: CASSQEPFRGHEQYF.

This CDR3 is CASSLGTGPGEKHF. Here the CDR3 DNA reads TGTGCCAGCAGCTTAGGGACAGGGCCGGGGGAAAAGCATTTT. V usage is TRBV7-2 and J usage is TRBJ1-5; 8 bases align to TRBD1. The CDR3 covers 14 residues. Trimming took 1 base from V and 14 from J; bases not matched to a gene: 10. The V gene's germline CDR1 is SGHTA and CDR2 FQGNSA.

The chain has TRBV28 and TRBJ1-6, with D tentatively TRBD1 (5 bases). The length of the CDR3 is 13 residues. CDR1 MDHEN and CDR2 SYDVKM come from the germline V gene. V was cut by 6 bases and J by 8 bases, with 11 bases left in between. The CDR3 nucleotides are TGTGCCAGCAGACCCGGGGACGATTCACCCCTCCACTTT. It yields the protein CASRPGDDSPLHF.

V usage is TRBV27 and J usage is TRBJ2-2; no firm D call. Germline CDR1 MNHEY, CDR2 SMNVEV (reference sequence). The CDR3 is 11 residues long. The germline V and J ends were trimmed by 8 bases and 1 base, with 2 bases remaining between them. CDR3 sequence: CASRNTGELFF. DNA of the CDR3: TGTGCCAGCCGGAACACCGGGGAGCTGTTTTTT.

This clone was counted once. J is TRBJ2-5 and V is TRBV9, with D possibly TRBD1 on 5 matching bases. This CDR3 comprises 13 residues. The V gene's germline CDR1 is SGDLS and CDR2 YYNGEE. Trimming cost V 0 bases and J 4 bases, with 7 bases left between them. CDR3 DNA sequence: TGTGCCAGCAGCGTAGGTCAGGGAGAGACCCAGTACTTC. It specifies CASSVGQGETQYF.

This sequence joins TRBV28 and TRBJ1-4; TRBD1 agrees at 9 bases. Trimming at V came to 6 bases and at J to 8 bases, leaving 10 bases not matched to a gene. CDR3 length: 15 residues. Per germline, CDR1 MDHEN and CDR2 SYDVKM. CDR3 residues: CASSPGQGWREKLFF. CDR3 nucleotide sequence: TGTGCCAGCAGCCCCGGACAGGGGTGGCGAGAAAAACTGTTTTTT. The full variable domain, with the rest looked up from reference TRBV28 and TRBJ1-4, is DVKVTQSSRYLVKRTGEKVFLECVQDMDHENMFWYRQDPGLGLRLIYFSYDVKMKEKGDIPEGYSVSREKKERFSLILESASTNQTSMYLCASSPGQGWREKLFFGSGTQLSVL.

J is TRBJ2-7 and V is TRBV7-9, with 10 bases that match TRBD1. The CDR3 has 19 residues. The J segment lost 0 bases and the V segment lost 4 bases, leaving 15 bases of the junction unmatched. Per germline, CDR1 SEHNR and CDR2 FQNEAQ (reference sequence). This CDR3 reads CASSSHRDRGLTSSYEQYF. In DNA form, the CDR3 reads TGTGCCAGCAGCTCCCACCGGGACAGGGGATTAACGAGCTCCTACGAGCAGTACTTC.

Remarks on this clone: The same CDR3 is also encoded by other DNA sequences in this sample. The V and J genes are TRBV28 and TRBJ1-2; D unresolved. The CDR3 totals 12 residues. V was clipped by 3 bases and J by 5 bases, with 7 bases between them. Germline loops: CDR1 MDHEN, CDR2 SYDVKM. The CDR3 DNA is TGTGCCAGCAGTTTGGGAGGGTATGGCTACACCTTC. Its protein product is CASSLGGYGYTF.